These 32 T cell receptor beta chains were all obtained from the same sample, sequenced in a study of OX40 agonist ivuxolimab in advanced cancers. The table came from immunoSEQ multiplex PCR; TCRdb's copy has only in-frame clones and leaves some out. The sample shows about 45,000 clones, around 94% of them seen only once. The sequenced sample was CD4+ or CD8+ T cells sorted from blood, obtained in a trial of the OX40 agonist ivuxolimab. The receptors originated from an adult with an advanced solid tumor such as melanoma, head and neck, liver or kidney cancer.

The chain is built from TRBV11-3 and TRBJ2-1, with 9 bases lining up with TRBD2. This CDR3 has 14 amino acids. Germline V CDR1 and CDR2: SGHNT, YENEEA. Unmatched junction bases numbered 8, after V lost 5 bases and J lost 9 bases. The CDR3 DNA sequence: TGTGCCAGCAGCCCCGGGACTAGCATTGGTGAGCAGTTCTTC. Encoded protein: CASSPGTSIGEQFF.

This rearrangement joins TRBV5-1 to TRBJ1-1, with TRBD1 as a possible D gene (5 bases). The germline CDR1 and CDR2 sequences are SGHRS and YFSETQ. The V end lost 3 bases, the J end lost 4 bases, and 19 bases lay between the germline ends. The CDR3 consists of 16 residues. The CDR3 DNA follows: TGCGCCAGCAGCTGGGGCCCCCAGGGAGGTAGCACTGAAGCTTTCTTT. Amino acids: CASSWGPQGGSTEAFF.

This clone turned up a few times. This chain's CDR3 is CAWGQGVGNQPQHF. In DNA, the CDR3 is TGTGCCTGGGGACAGGGCGTAGGCAATCAGCCCCAGCATTTT. The chain combines TRBV30 with TRBJ1-5; TRBD1 agrees at 8 bases. Trimming took 5 bases from V and 2 from J; bases not matched to a gene: 5. The CDR3 spans 14 residues. Germline V lookup: CDR1 GTSNPN, CDR2 SVGIG (reference sequence).

The rearrangement links TRBV5-6 to TRBJ2-1, with 8 bases identical to TRBD2. CDR3 length: 16 residues. V lost 0 bases and J lost 4; bases outside the gene matches: 6. CDR1 and CDR2 (germline): SGHDT, YYEEEE. The CDR3 spells CASSLAGLVLYNEQFF. DNA of the CDR3: TGTGCCAGCAGCTTGGCGGGACTAGTTTTATACAATGAGCAGTTCTTC.

The CDR3 region is CASSYDITGIDTQYF. The DNA of the CDR3 is TGTGCCAGCAGTTACGATATTACAGGGATAGATACGCAGTATTTT. The chain carries TRBV6-5 and TRBJ2-3; possibly TRBD1 for D (6 bases). Between the trimmed V and J ends, which lost 2 bases and 5 bases, there was a span of 14 bases. The CDR3 loop spans 15 amino acids. Per the germline V gene, CDR1 is MNHEY and CDR2 is SVGAGI.

V usage is TRBV7-9 and J usage is TRBJ2-7, with TRBD1 identical over 7 bases. Trimming removed 4 bases from V and 4 bases from J; junction bases left unmatched: 13. The CDR3 sequence is 16 residues long. CDR1 is SEHNR, CDR2 FQNEAQ, per germline (reference sequence). As DNA, the CDR3 is TGTGCCAGCAGCTATGACAGGGTCGGCAAATATTACGAGCAGTACTTC. Amino acid sequence: CASSYDRVGKYYEQYF.

The chain links TRBV9 to TRBJ2-7; D perhaps matches TRBD2 (6 bases). Germline V gene data show CDR1 as SGDLS and CDR2 as YYNGEE. Trimming cost V 4 bases and J 2 bases, with 10 bases left between them. The CDR3 loop spans 13 amino acids. The CDR3 is CASSRDSPYEQYF. The CDR3 nucleotides read TGTGCCAGCAGCAGGGACTCCCCCTACGAGCAGTACTTC. Combining the CDR3 with reference TRBV9 and TRBJ2-7 gives the whole variable domain DSGVTQTPKHLITATGQRVTLRCSPRSGDLSVYWYQQSLDQGLQFLIQYYNGEERAKGNILERFSAQQFPDLHSELNLSSLELGDSALYFCASSRDSPYEQYFGPGTRLTVT.

This clone was picked up a small number of times. The CDR3 nucleotides read TGTGCCAGCAGCTCCTCAAGTTCACCCCTCCACTTT. Translated: CASSSSSSPLHF. The chain has TRBV5-6 and TRBJ1-6; D ambiguous. V lost 3 bases and J lost 9, with 7 bases in between. The CDR3 has 12 residues. In germline, CDR1 is SGHDT, CDR2 YYEEEE.

This chain connects TRBV12-5 to TRBJ2-1; the match to TRBD1 covers 8 bases. Trimming cost V 8 bases and J 2 bases; bases outside gene matches: 11. The CDR3 length is 16 residues. CDR1 is LGHNT, CDR2 FRNRAP, per germline. The chain's CDR3 is CASLSETGVTYNEQFF. CDR3 bases: TGTGCTAGTCTATCAGAGACAGGGGTGACCTACAATGAGCAGTTCTTC.

The J gene is TRBJ2-7, the V gene TRBV7-9; a weak D match, TRBD2 (6 bases). Germline V gene lookup returns CDR1 SEHNR and CDR2 FQNEAQ (reference sequence). This CDR3 comprises 13 residues. With 0 bases removed from V and 4 bases from J, the gap between germline ends came to 7 bases. CDR3 DNA: TGTGCCAGCAGCTTAGCTGGGGGGTACGAGCAGTACTTC. Translated, it gives CASSLAGGYEQYF.

By sample fraction, this clone is large (0.1 to 1%). This chain connects TRBV4-2 to TRBJ1-5; tentative D call: TRBD1 (5 bases). Germline CDR1 reads LGHNA; CDR2 reads YNFKEQ. Trimming took 3 bases from V and 3 from J, leaving 12 bases between them. This CDR3 comprises 15 residues. The CDR3 here is CASSQEAGNNQPQHF. The CDR3, as DNA: TGTGCCAGCAGCCAGGAAGCAGGGAACAATCAGCCCCAGCATTTT.

The CDR3 sequence is CASSLPRFYEQYF. The CDR3 DNA is TGTGCCAGCAGCTTACCAAGATTTTACGAGCAGTACTTC. This sequence joins TRBV7-9 and TRBJ2-7; D gene uncertain. Trimming cost V 2 bases and J 4 bases, with 9 bases left between them. The germline CDR1 and CDR2 sequences are SEHNR and FQNEAQ (reference sequence). The CDR3 runs to 13 residues. Supplemented by reference TRBV7-9 and TRBJ2-7, the full variable domain reads DTGVSQNPRHKITKRGQNVTFRCDPISEHNRLYWYRQTLGQGPEFLTYFQNEAQLEKSRLLSDRFSAERPKGSFSTLEIQRTEQGDSAMYLCASSLPRFYEQYFGPGTRLTVT.

The chain uses TRBV25-1 and TRBJ2-7; D remains unclear. The CDR3 runs to 13 residues. In germline, CDR1 is MGHDK, CDR2 SYGVNS. The V end lost 0 bases, the J end lost 4 bases, and 7 bases lay between the germline ends. Written as DNA, the CDR3 is TGTGCCAGCAGTGAATACGAGAATTACGAGCAGTACTTC. This translates into CASSEYENYEQYF.

The gene calls are TRBV6-5 and TRBJ2-5; 9 positions agree with TRBD1. The J call may be mistaken, given a closer DNA end match to TRBJ2-7. CDR3 length: 13 amino acids. Germline V gives CDR1 MNHEY, CDR2 SVGAGI. The CDR3 reads CASRGTGSYEQYF. The CDR3 DNA reads TGTGCCAGTAGGGGGACAGGGTCCTACGAGCAGTACTTC.

The V call is TRBV13, the J call TRBJ1-1; D gene unclear. This CDR3 is 14 amino acids long. The V end was cut by 1 base, the J end by 1 base, with 7 bases between. CDR1 and CDR2 from the germline V gene are PRHDT and FYEKMQ (reference sequence). CDR3 region: CASSLVGGNTEAFF. For the CDR3, the DNA is TGTGCCAGCAGCTTAGTAGGTGGGAACACTGAAGCTTTCTTT.

The V gene is TRBV30, the J gene TRBJ2-7; D unresolved. The CDR3 totals 13 residues. The V and J ends lost 4 bases and 6 bases respectively, with 16 bases between them. The germline V gene encodes CDR1 GTSNPN and CDR2 SVGIG (reference sequence). The CDR3 sequence is CAWTSSGAGEQYF. CDR3 sequence (DNA): TGTGCCTGGACCTCCTCCGGTGCCGGCGAGCAGTACTTC.

The chain links TRBV25-1 to TRBJ2-1; D is uncertain. CDR1 and CDR2 from the germline V gene are MGHDK and SYGVNS. The CDR3 extends over 13 amino acids. Trimming pared 6 bases from V and 10 bases from J, leaving 16 bases between. CDR3 loop: CASSFLAIGEQFF. The DNA of the CDR3 is TGTGCCAGCAGCTTTCTTGCGATAGGGGAGCAGTTCTTC.

The chain joins TRBV11-3 to TRBJ2-5, with 7 positions matching TRBD1. The J call could be wrong; TRBJ2-7 is a better fit for the DNA end. The CDR3 runs to 14 residues. Germline V gene sequence: CDR1 SGHNT, CDR2 YENEEA. CDR3 loop: CASSLEGGAYEQYF. In DNA form, the CDR3 reads TGTGCCAGCAGCTTAGAAGGGGGCGCCTACGAGCAGTACTTC.

The rearrangement uses TRBV7-2 and TRBJ2-3, with no clear D. From germline, CDR1 is SGHTA and CDR2 FQGNSA. The germline V and J ends were trimmed by 2 bases and 6 bases, with 9 bases remaining between them. The CDR3 spans 13 residues. DNA of the CDR3: TGTGCCAGCAGCTTACACCCTAAGGATACGCAGTATTTT. It translates to CASSLHPKDTQYF.

Note on this clone: A read error likely explains this, since a far larger clone differs by one base. Within the sample, other DNA sequences also encode this same CDR3. The chain carries TRBV5-4 and TRBJ1-5; D gene uncertain. V was shortened by 4 bases and J by 4 bases, with 15 bases between the two germline ends. Germline-derived CDR1 and CDR2 are SGHNT and YYREEE (reference sequence). The CDR3 loop spans 15 amino acids. In DNA form, the CDR3 reads TGTGCCAGCAGCCAAGAAGCAGGAAATAATCAGCCCCAGCATTTT. Translation gives CASSQEAGNNQPQHF.

This clone was recorded only once. V gene TRBV27 combines with J gene TRBJ2-7, with a possible D match to TRBD2 (6 bases). The V gene lost 1 base and the J gene lost 2 bases, with 15 bases spanning the gap. CDR3 size: 16 residues. The germline gives CDR1 MNHEY, CDR2 SMNVEV (reference sequence). The CDR3 bases are TGTGCCAGCAGTTTATTTTACGGGACGGGGGCCTACGAGCAGTACTTC. As protein: CASSLFYGTGAYEQYF.

This sequence joins TRBV7-9 and TRBJ2-5; no firm D call. Germline V CDR1 and CDR2: SEHNR, FQNEAQ (reference sequence). This CDR3 region has 19 residues. The V end lost 1 base, the J end lost 1 base, and 22 bases lay between the germline ends. CDR3 nucleotide sequence: TGTGCCAGCAGCTTAGGTCTTCTTTCGTCTGCAGGACGCCAAGAGACCCAGTACTTC. It encodes CASSLGLLSSAGRQETQYF.

The CDR3, as DNA: TGTGCCAGCAGCTTAGTACCCATCGGGAGTGGTAAAGATGGCTACACCTTC. Translating it yields CASSLVPIGSGKDGYTF. J is TRBJ1-2 and V is TRBV7-2; D ambiguous. Deletions cut 1 base from V and 6 bases from J, with 21 bases between. There are 17 residues in the CDR3. Germline lookup yields CDR1 SGHTA and CDR2 FQGNSA. Filled out from reference TRBV7-2 and TRBJ1-2, the complete variable domain reads GAGVSQSPSNKVTEKGKDVELRCDPISGHTALYWYRQSLGQGLEFLIYFQGNSAPDKSGLPSDRFSAERTGGSVSTLTIQRTQQEDSAVYLCASSLVPIGSGKDGYTFGSGTRLTVV.

The J gene is TRBJ2-4, the V gene TRBV18, with D possibly being TRBD1 or TRBD2 (6 bases each). Germline loops: CDR1 KGHSH, CDR2 LQKENI. This CDR3 is built from 21 residues. V lost 2 bases to trimming and J lost 0 bases, with 26 bases between them. This chain's CDR3 is CASSPDVTGSRGTLAKNIQYF. The CDR3 bases are TGTGCCAGCTCACCAGACGTTACAGGGAGCCGGGGGACCCTAGCCAAAAACATTCAGTACTTC.

V and J are TRBV14 and TRBJ2-3; D might be TRBD2 (6 bases). Germline CDR1 is SGHDN and CDR2 is FVKESK. V lost 0 bases and J 6 bases, leaving 19 bases between the germline ends. The CDR3 has 17 residues. The CDR3 loop is CASSQEYGDFLGDTQYF. For the CDR3, the DNA is TGTGCCAGCAGCCAAGAGTACGGGGACTTCCTTGGGGATACGCAGTATTTT.

V usage is TRBV19 and J usage is TRBJ1-4, with 7 bases that match TRBD1. Germline CDR1 is LNHDA and CDR2 is SQIVND (reference sequence). CDR3 length equals 14 residues. V gave up 8 bases and J gave up 7 bases; unmatched junction bases: 10. The CDR3 here is CASATGTEREKLFF. The CDR3 DNA reads as TGTGCCAGTGCTACCGGGACAGAACGTGAAAAACTGTTTTTT.

As DNA, the CDR3 is TGTGCCAGCAGCTTGGAACCGCGTCAGCCCCAGCATTTT. Translated, it gives CASSLEPRQPQHF. V usage is TRBV5-8 and J usage is TRBJ1-5; D is uncertain. Germline V CDR1 and CDR2: SGHTS, YDEGEE. V was cut by 0 bases and J by 6 bases, with 7 bases left in between. This CDR3 has 13 amino acids.

This sequence joins TRBV4-3 and TRBJ2-1, with D maybe TRBD2 (5 bases). CDR3 size: 15 residues. The V and J ends lost 5 bases and 4 bases respectively, with 15 bases between them. Germline CDR1 reads LGHNA; CDR2 reads YSLEER. The CDR3 region is CASSALRGRYNEQFF. The CDR3 nucleotides read TGCGCCAGCAGCGCTCTTCGGGGTAGGTACAATGAGCAGTTCTTC.

Here the CDR3 reads CASSQELRRQGPGAKNIQYF. Written as DNA, the CDR3 is TGCGCCAGCAGCCAAGAGTTGCGGAGACAGGGTCCTGGAGCCAAAAACATTCAGTACTTC. This rearrangement joins TRBV4-3 to TRBJ2-4, with TRBD1 matching 7 bases. This CDR3 spans 20 amino acids. V dropped 0 bases and J dropped 0; count of bases not matched to a gene: 14. Per the germline V gene, CDR1 is LGHNA and CDR2 is YSLEER.

The chain is built from TRBV9 and TRBJ2-7, with D perhaps TRBD1 or TRBD2 (7 bases each). The V end lost 2 bases, the J end lost 6 bases, and 12 bases lay between the germline ends. Germline CDR1 SGDLS, CDR2 YYNGEE. This CDR3 has 13 residues. The CDR3 loop is CASSVGRGGEQYF. The CDR3 nucleotides are TGTGCCAGCAGCGTTGGCAGGGGGGGCGAGCAGTACTTC.

This clone was counted a few times. The rearrangement joins TRBV10-2 to TRBJ1-1, with TRBD1 as a possible D gene (5 bases). Germline V CDR1 and CDR2: WSHSY, SAAADI. V was trimmed by 0 bases and J by 1 base, leaving 6 bases between them. This CDR3 region has 14 residues. The CDR3 region has the DNA TGCGCCAGCAGTGAGTCAAGGGGGAACACTGAAGCTTTCTTT. Protein sequence: CASSESRGNTEAFF.

The J gene is TRBJ2-1, the V gene TRBV7-9, with D maybe TRBD1 (6 bases). The CDR3 is 15 amino acids. The germline gives CDR1 SEHNR, CDR2 FQNEAQ (reference sequence). Trimming removed 5 bases from V and 6 bases from J, with 17 bases in between. CDR3 nucleotides: TGTGCCAGCAGCACTTACAGGGAGAGGGGCAATGAGCAGTTCTTC. This gives the protein CASSTYRERGNEQFF. The full variable domain, its missing parts supplied by reference TRBV7-9 and TRBJ2-1, is DTGVSQNPRHKITKRGQNVTFRCDPISEHNRLYWYRQTLGQGPEFLTYFQNEAQLEKSRLLSDRFSAERPKGSFSTLEIQRTEQGDSAMYLCASSTYRERGNEQFFGPGTRLTVL.